These 14 T cell receptor beta chains share one sample of origin, sequenced in a study of blood T cell repertoires in COVID-19. Sequenced by immunoSEQ multiplex PCR; TCRdb stores in-frame clones only, minus some. The sample has around 320,000 clones; roughly 88% are singletons. Sequencing was carried out using peripheral blood. The receptors shown here come from a young woman who had recovered from COVID-19.

V gene TRBV24-1 combines with J gene TRBJ2-7; 8 bases are shared with TRBD1. This CDR3 is 14 amino acids long. V gave up 6 bases and J gave up 1 base; unmatched junction bases: 4. Looked up from germline, CDR1 is KGHDR and CDR2 is SFDVKD. CDR3 loop: CATSSDRGSYEQYF. The CDR3 DNA reads TGTGCCACCAGTTCAGACAGGGGATCCTACGAGCAGTACTTC.

As for this clone: The sample contains more than one DNA sequence encoding this CDR3. The V call is TRBV5-1, the J call TRBJ1-5; D is possibly TRBD1 (6 bases). Between the trimmed V and J ends, which lost 4 bases and 4 bases, there was a span of 12 bases. Germline V gene data show CDR1 as SGHRS and CDR2 as YFSETQ. CDR3 length: 14 amino acids. CDR3 region: CASSLRGGNQPQHF. CDR3 in DNA: TGCGCCAGCAGCCTCAGGGGTGGAAATCAGCCCCAGCATTTT.

This sequence joins TRBV7-9 and TRBJ2-6; perhaps TRBD2 as D (6 bases). V shed 4 bases and J shed 1 base, with 11 bases lying between them. The CDR3 is 16 residues long. Germline V CDR1 and CDR2: SEHNR, FQNEAQ (reference sequence). CDR3 sequence (DNA): TGTGCCAGCAGCTCTGGGGGGATTTCTGGGGCCAACGTCCTGACTTTC. Its translation is CASSSGGISGANVLTF.

The V and J genes are TRBV23-1 and TRBJ2-1, with a possible D match to TRBD1 (5 bases). TRBV23-1 counts as an open reading frame of uncertain function. The length of the CDR3 is 14 residues. Trimming removed 7 bases at V and 6 bases at J, with 16 bases between. This CDR3 reads CASNYRSESNEQFF. The CDR3 DNA reads TGCGCCAGCAACTACAGGTCGGAGAGCAATGAGCAGTTCTTC.

This clone was detected a few times. The V and J genes are TRBV28 and TRBJ1-5; 9 bases are shared with TRBD1. Germline V lookup: CDR1 MDHEN, CDR2 SYDVKM. After removal of 6 bases from V and 1 base from J, the junction contained 22 bases not matched to a gene. The CDR3 extends over 21 amino acids. CDR3 DNA sequence: TGTGCCAGCAGCCAATATTTCACCGGGACAGGGCTCTCTTTGAGCAATCAGCCCCAGCATTTT. Translated: CASSQYFTGTGLSLSNQPQHF.

The chain joins TRBV11-2 to TRBJ1-6; tentatively, D is TRBD1 (5 bases). V lost 5 bases and J lost 10, with 21 bases in between. CDR3 length equals 16 residues. CDR1 SGHAT and CDR2 FQNNGV come from the germline V gene. Written as DNA, the CDR3 is TGTGCCAGCAGCCCGAGAGGTCAGGGTCTAAAGTCACCCCTCCACTTT. Amino acid sequence: CASSPRGQGLKSPLHF.

This sequence joins TRBV4-2 and TRBJ1-2; a weak D match, TRBD1 (5 bases). The CDR3 length is 18 residues. The germline CDR1 and CDR2 sequences are LGHNA and YNFKEQ. The V end was cut by 1 base, the J end by 4 bases, with 22 bases between. The CDR3: CASSQAVQSGRRGYGYTF. The DNA of the CDR3 is TGTGCCAGCAGCCAAGCGGTCCAATCGGGTCGAAGGGGCTATGGCTACACCTTC.

The J gene is TRBJ2-4, the V gene TRBV5-1; 9 bases fit TRBD1. Germline-derived CDR1 and CDR2 are SGHRS and YFSETQ. V trimming: 3 bases; J trimming: 6 bases; junction bases outside the gene matches: 7. This CDR3 contains 15 residues. This CDR3 reads CASSWGQGRGNIQYF. CDR3 DNA: TGCGCCAGCAGCTGGGGACAGGGTCGCGGAAACATTCAGTACTTC.

This clone has just a few counts. This chain joins TRBV2 and TRBJ2-2; 9 bases are a match to TRBD1. In germline, CDR1 is SNHLY, CDR2 FYNNEI. This CDR3 contains 13 residues. After removal of 6 bases from V and 6 bases from J, the junction contained 2 bases not matched to a gene. This CDR3 is CASRGQGPGELFF. Here the CDR3 DNA reads TGTGCCAGCAGGGGACAGGGACCCGGGGAGCTGTTTTTT.

This clone was seen at least ten times. This sequence joins TRBV10-1 and TRBJ2-4; D perhaps matches TRBD2 (5 bases). The CDR3 consists of 15 residues. Germline V gene sequence: CDR1 WNHNN, CDR2 SYGVQD (reference sequence). V was cut by 3 bases and J by 3 bases, with 12 bases left in between. The CDR3, as DNA: TGCGCCAGCAGTGAACTAGAATCTGACAAAAACATTCAGTACTTC. It yields the protein CASSELESDKNIQYF.

V is TRBV19 and J is TRBJ1-1, with a possible D match to TRBD1 (5 bases). Germline V lookup: CDR1 LNHDA, CDR2 SQIVND (reference sequence). V was cut by 3 bases and J by 6 bases, with 14 bases left in between. The CDR3 length is 14 residues. CDR3 protein: CASSIRDRGSEAFF. In DNA, the CDR3 is TGTGCCAGTAGTATTAGAGACAGAGGCTCTGAAGCTTTCTTT.

The chain has TRBV27 and TRBJ2-2; 8 bases line up with TRBD2. CDR3 size: 13 residues. Looked up from germline, CDR1 is MNHEY and CDR2 is SMNVEV (reference sequence). V lost 4 bases to trimming and J lost 11 bases; unmatched junction nucleotides: 6. The CDR3 nucleotides read TGTGCCAGCAGTTCCGGGGGGGCCGATGAGCTGTTTTTT. Its protein is CASSSGGADELFF.

This clone came up once. The chain recombines TRBV18 with TRBJ1-1; D is possibly TRBD1 (5 bases). This CDR3 comprises 15 residues. CDR1 and CDR2 (germline): KGHSH, LQKENI. V gave up 0 bases and J gave up 0 bases, with 8 bases separating them. The CDR3 is CASSPPGRVNTEAFF. CDR3 coding DNA: TGTGCCAGCTCACCACCGGGCAGGGTGAACACTGAAGCTTTCTTT. Supplemented by reference TRBV18 and TRBJ1-1, the full variable domain reads NAGVMQNPRHLVRRRGQEARLRCSPMKGHSHVYWYRQLPEEGLKFMVYLQKENIIDESGMPKERFSAEFPKEGPSILRIQQVVRGDSAAYFCASSPPGRVNTEAFFGQGTRLTVV.

This clone was detected once. This rearrangement joins TRBV23-1 to TRBJ2-1; D may be TRBD1 (5 bases). TRBV23-1 has ORF status, its function being uncertain. V lost 0 bases and J 5 bases, leaving 11 bases between the germline ends. This CDR3 region has 15 residues. The CDR3 reads CASSQSQGDDNEQFF. CDR3 coding DNA: TGCGCCAGCAGTCAATCACAAGGGGATGACAATGAGCAGTTCTTC.